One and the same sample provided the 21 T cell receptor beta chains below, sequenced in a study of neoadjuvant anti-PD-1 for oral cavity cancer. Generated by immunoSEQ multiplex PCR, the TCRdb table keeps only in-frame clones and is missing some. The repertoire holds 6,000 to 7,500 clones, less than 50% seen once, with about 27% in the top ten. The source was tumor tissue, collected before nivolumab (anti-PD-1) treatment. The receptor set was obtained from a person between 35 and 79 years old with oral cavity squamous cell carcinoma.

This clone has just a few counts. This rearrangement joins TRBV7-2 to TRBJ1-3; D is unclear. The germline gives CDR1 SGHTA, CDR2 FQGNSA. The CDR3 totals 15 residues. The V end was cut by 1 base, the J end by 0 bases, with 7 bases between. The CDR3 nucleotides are TGTGCCAGCAGCTTAGTGGCAGGCTCTGGAAACACCATATATTTT. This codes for CASSLVAGSGNTIYF.

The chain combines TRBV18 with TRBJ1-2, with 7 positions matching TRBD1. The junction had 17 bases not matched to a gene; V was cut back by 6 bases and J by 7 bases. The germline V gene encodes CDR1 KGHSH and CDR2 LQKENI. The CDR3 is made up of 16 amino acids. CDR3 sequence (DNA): TGTGCCAGCTCGTTGGGGAGCGGGGACAGAACTATTGGCTACACCTTC. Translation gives CASSLGSGDRTIGYTF.

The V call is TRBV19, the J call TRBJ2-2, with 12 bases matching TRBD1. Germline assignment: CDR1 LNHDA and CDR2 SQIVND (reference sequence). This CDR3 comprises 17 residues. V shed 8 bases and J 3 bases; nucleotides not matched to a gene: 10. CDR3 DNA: TGTGCCAGTTCGAACTCCGGGACAGGGGGCTACACCGGGGAGCTGTTTTTT. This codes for CASSNSGTGGYTGELFF.

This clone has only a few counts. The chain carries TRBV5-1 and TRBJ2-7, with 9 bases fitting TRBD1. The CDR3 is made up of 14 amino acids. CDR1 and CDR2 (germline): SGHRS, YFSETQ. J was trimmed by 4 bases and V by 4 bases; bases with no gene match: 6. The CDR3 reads CASSEDRGSYEQYF. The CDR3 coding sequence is TGCGCCAGCAGCGAGGACAGGGGCTCTTACGAGCAGTACTTC.

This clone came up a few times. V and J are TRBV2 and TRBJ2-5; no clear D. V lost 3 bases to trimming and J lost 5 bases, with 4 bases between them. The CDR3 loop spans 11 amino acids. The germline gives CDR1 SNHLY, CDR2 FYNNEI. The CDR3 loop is CASSEWETQYF. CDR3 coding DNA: TGTGCCAGCAGTGAGTGGGAGACCCAGTACTTC.

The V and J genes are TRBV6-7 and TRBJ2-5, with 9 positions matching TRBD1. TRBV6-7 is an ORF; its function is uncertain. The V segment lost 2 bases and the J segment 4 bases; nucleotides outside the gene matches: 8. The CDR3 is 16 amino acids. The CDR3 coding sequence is TGTGCCAGCAGTTACCTTAACAGGGGGCGCGGAGAGACCCAGTACTTC. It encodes CASSYLNRGRGETQYF.

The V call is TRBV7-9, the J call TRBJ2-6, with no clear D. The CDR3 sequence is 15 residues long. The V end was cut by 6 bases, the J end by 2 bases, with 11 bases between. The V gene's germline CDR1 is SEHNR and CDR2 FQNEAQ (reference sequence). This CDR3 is CASRPPRAGANVLTF. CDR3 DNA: TGTGCCAGCAGACCACCCCGGGCTGGGGCCAACGTCCTGACTTTC.

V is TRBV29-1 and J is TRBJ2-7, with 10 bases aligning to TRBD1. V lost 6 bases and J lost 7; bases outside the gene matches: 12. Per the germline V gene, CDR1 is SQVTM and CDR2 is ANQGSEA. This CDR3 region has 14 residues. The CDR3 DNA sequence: TGCAGCGTAAAGTACGGGACAGGGGTCGGAGAGCAGTACTTC. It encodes CSVKYGTGVGEQYF.

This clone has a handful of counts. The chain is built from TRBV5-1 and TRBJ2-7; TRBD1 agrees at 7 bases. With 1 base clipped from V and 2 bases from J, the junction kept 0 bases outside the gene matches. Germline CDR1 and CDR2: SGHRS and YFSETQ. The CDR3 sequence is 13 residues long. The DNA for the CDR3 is TGCGCCAGCAGCTTGACAGGGGCCTACGAGCAGTACTTC. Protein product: CASSLTGAYEQYF. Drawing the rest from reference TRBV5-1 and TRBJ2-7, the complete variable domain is KAGVTQTPRYLIKTRGQQVTLSCSPISGHRSVSWYQQTPGQGLQFLFEYFSETQRNKGNFPGRFSGRQFSNSRSEMNVSTLELGDSALYLCASSLTGAYEQYFGPGTRLTVT.

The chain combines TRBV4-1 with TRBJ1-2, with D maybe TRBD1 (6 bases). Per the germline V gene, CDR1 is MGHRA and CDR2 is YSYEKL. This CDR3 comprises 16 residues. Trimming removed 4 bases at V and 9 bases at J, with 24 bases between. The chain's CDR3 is CASSRPNTGTSRSYTF. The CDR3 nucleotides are TGCGCCAGCAGCCGCCCGAACACCGGGACATCTAGGAGCTACACCTTC.

The DNA of the CDR3 is TGTGCCATCGGTGGGCAGGGGGAGGACACTGAAGCTTTCTTT. Residues: CAIGGQGEDTEAFF. The chain has TRBV10-3 and TRBJ1-1; 7 bases match TRBD1. J was trimmed by 3 bases and V by 8 bases; bases with no gene match: 9. The CDR3 runs to 14 residues. Germline CDR1 and CDR2: ENHRY and SYGVKD.

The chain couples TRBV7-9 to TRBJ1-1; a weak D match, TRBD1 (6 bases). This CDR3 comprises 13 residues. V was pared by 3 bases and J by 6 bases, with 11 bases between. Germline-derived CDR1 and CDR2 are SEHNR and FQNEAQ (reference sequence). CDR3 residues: CASSFGGAPEAFF. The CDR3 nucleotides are TGTGCCAGCAGCTTTGGGGGCGCGCCTGAAGCTTTCTTT.

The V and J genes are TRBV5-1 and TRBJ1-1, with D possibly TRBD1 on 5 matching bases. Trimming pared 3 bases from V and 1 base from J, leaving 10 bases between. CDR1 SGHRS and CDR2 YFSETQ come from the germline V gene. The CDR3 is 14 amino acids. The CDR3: CASSSRESNTEAFF. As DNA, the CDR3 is TGCGCCAGCAGCTCCAGGGAGTCGAACACTGAAGCTTTCTTT.

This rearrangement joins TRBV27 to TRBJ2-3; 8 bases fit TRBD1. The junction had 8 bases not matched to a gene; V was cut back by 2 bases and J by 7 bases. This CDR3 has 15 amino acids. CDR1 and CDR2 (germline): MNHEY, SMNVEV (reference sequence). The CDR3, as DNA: TGTGCCAGCAGTTTAGTCGAGGACAGGGCGTATACGCAGTATTTT. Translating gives CASSLVEDRAYTQYF.

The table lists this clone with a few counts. As DNA, the CDR3 is TGTGCCATCGGCTCCAATAGCGGGGGGAAAGAGACCCAGTACTTC. Translated, it gives CAIGSNSGGKETQYF. V is TRBV10-3 and J is TRBJ2-5, with 10 bases that match TRBD2. With V trimmed by 8 bases and J by 3 bases, 9 bases remained unmatched. This CDR3 contains 15 residues. From germline, CDR1 is ENHRY and CDR2 SYGVKD.

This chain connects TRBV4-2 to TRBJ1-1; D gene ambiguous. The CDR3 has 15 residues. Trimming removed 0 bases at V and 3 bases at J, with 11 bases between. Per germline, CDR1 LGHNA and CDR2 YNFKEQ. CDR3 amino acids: CASSQDKGGDTEAFF. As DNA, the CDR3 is TGTGCCAGCAGCCAAGATAAGGGCGGGGACACTGAAGCTTTCTTT.

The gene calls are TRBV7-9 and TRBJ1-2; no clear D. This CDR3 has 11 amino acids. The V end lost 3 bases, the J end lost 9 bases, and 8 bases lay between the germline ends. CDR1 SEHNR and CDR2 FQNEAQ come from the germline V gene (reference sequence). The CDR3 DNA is TGTGCCAGCAGCTTTGGCAAGAGCTACACCTTC. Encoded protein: CASSFGKSYTF. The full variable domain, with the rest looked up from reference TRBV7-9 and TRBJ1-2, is DTGVSQNPRHKITKRGQNVTFRCDPISEHNRLYWYRQTLGQGPEFLTYFQNEAQLEKSRLLSDRFSAERPKGSFSTLEIQRTEQGDSAMYLCASSFGKSYTFGSGTRLTVV.

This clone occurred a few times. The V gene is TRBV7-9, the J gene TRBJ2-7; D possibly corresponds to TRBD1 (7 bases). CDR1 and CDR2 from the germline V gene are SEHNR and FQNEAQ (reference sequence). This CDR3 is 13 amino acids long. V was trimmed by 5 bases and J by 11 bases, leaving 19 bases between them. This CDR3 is CASSRGDSFVEYF. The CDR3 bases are TGTGCCAGCAGCCGCGGGGACAGCTTCGTGGAGTACTTC.

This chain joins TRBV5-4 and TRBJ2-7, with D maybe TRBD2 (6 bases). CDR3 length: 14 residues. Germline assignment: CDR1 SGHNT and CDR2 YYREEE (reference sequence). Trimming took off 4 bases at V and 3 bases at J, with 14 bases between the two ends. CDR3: CASSPGGFDYEQYF. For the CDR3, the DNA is TGTGCCAGCAGCCCTGGGGGGTTCGACTACGAGCAGTACTTC.

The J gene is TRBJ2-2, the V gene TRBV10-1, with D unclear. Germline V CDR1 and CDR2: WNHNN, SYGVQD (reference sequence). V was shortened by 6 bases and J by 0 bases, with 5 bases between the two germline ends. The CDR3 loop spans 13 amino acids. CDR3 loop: CASSTANTGELFF. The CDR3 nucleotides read TGCGCCAGCAGCACGGCGAACACCGGGGAGCTGTTTTTT.

The CDR3 DNA reads TGTGCCAGCAGCTTCGGCAGGGGAGATACGCAGTATTTT. Protein: CASSFGRGDTQYF. The rearrangement links TRBV7-2 to TRBJ2-3; tentatively, D is TRBD1 (6 bases). This CDR3 is 13 amino acids long. The V gene's germline CDR1 is SGHTA and CDR2 FQGNSA. V was cut by 3 bases and J by 5 bases, with 9 bases left in between.